This T cell receptor (beta chain) was obtained from a study of early T cells in non-severe SARS-CoV-2 infection (dated by TCRdb to the early 2020s). Study-wide context: Because TCR sequencing relied on bulk RNA taken from unsorted whole blood, pairing of alpha and beta chains was not possible.

Broad study findings and their caveats: VDJdb matching was skewed toward anti-spike CD8 responses and likely underestimated virus-specific expansions, missing private and CD4 specificities.

About this clonotype itself: Its antigen specificity is not known. No much larger clone exists at a distance of one base, and base qualities are not known.

The study was a case-control design nested within a healthcare worker cohort in London, UK, with weekly nasopharyngeal swab PCR tests and blood sampling. Healthcare workers were enrolled in the week of the UK lockdown, from 23 to 31 March 2020, and were followed every week for up to about 15 weeks. The library was built by means of 5' RACE. This sample was sequenced with a NextSeq 500. Unique molecular identifiers were attached to individual cDNA molecules in the TCR library protocol so that sequencing error and PCR bias could be corrected. Both TCR alpha and beta chains were sequenced, and tight co-correlation was observed between alpha and beta sequence abundances in each sample. In the original analysis: Decombinator V4 was used to annotate the V gene, J gene and CDR3 of the TCR sequences. TCRs were defined as expanded if a significant change between any two time points was detected under a Poisson model with p below 0.0001. TCR abundances were normalised to the total number of TCRs sequenced per sample and expressed as counts per million. VDJdb, accessed on 1 November 2021, was searched for TCRs annotated for CMV, EBV and SARS-CoV-2, and TCRs annotated for more than one antigen were excluded. TCRdb reran the public reads through fastp at Q25 and MiXCR, keeping productive beta chains. Each CDR3 protein appears once, grouped with its most common genes and DNA. The V and J calls here are based on TCRdb, not the publication. Present in this sample are more than 60,000 distinct CDR3 sequences, 9.5% to 15% of which were seen just once. Of the sample, approximately 2.6% falls within the top ten clones.

Sequencing was performed on whole blood, taken at baseline. This receptor was taken from an adult who was a healthcare worker with PCR-confirmed SARS-CoV-2 infection or an uninfected control (not recorded which).

The DNA is TGTGCCAGCAGCTTAGACCTCCGGACCTCCCGCTCTGGAAACACCATATATTTT. Its amino acids are CASSLDLRTSRSGNTIYF. This receptor chain uses TRBV13 and TRBJ1-3; no confident D gene assignment can be made. V and J are truncated by 1 base and 0 bases respectively, leaving an intervening sequence of 16 bases. Sequences PRHDT (CDR1) and FYEKMQ (CDR2) are obtained from the germline V gene (reference sequence). The CDR3 runs 18 amino acids, cysteine and phenylalanine included. Kept here is only the CDR3 DNA, which spans 54 bases and is read in frame from base 1.